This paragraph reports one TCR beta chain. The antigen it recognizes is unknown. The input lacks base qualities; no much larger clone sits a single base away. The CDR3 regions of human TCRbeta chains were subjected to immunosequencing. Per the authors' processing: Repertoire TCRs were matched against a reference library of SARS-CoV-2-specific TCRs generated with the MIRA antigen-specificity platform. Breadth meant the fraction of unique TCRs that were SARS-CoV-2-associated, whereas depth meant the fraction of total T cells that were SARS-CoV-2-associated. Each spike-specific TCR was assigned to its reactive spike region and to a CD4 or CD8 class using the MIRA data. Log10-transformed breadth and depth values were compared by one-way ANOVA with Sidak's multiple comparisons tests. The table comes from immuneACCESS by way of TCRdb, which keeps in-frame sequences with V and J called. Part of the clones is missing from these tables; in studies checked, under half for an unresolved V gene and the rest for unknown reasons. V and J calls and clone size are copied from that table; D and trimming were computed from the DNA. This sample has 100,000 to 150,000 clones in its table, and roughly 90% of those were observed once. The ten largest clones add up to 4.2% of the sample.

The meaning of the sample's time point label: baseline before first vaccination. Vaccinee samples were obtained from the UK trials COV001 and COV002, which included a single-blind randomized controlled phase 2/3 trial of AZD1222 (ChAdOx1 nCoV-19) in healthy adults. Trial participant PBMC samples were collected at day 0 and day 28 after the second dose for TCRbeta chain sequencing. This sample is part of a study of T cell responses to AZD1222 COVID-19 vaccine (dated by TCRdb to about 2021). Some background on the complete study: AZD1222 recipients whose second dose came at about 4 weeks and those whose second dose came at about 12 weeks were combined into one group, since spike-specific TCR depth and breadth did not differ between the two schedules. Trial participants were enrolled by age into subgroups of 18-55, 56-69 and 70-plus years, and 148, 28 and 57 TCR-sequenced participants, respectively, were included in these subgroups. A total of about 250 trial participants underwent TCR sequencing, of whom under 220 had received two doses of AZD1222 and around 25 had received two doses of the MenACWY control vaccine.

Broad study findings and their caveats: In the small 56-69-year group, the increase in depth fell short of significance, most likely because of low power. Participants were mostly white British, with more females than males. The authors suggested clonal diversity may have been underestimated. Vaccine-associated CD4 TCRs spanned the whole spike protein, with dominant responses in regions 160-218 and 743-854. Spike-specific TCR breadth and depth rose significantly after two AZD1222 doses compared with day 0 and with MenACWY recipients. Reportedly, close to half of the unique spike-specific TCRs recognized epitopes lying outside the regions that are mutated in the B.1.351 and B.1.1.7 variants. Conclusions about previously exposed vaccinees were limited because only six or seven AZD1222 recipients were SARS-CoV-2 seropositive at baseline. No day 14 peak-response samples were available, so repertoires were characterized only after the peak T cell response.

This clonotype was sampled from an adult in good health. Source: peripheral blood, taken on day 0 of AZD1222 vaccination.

At the DNA level, the sequence is TGTGCCAGCAGCGGACAGGGGGCTGGGGCCAACGTCCTGACTTTC. Its product reads: CASSGQGAGANVLTF. The sequence is built from TRBV5-8 and TRBJ2-6; 10 bases in between match TRBD1. CDR1 and CDR2 are read off the germline V gene as SGHTS and YDEGEE. V loses 4 bases at its end and J loses 2 bases; junction bases beyond the gene matches: 0. The CDR3, cysteine through phenylalanine, is 15 amino acids long. Only the CDR3 portion is preserved as DNA: 45 bases, with reading frame beginning at the first base.